This T cell receptor (beta chain) is drawn from a study of memory CD4+ T cells and cytomegalovirus serostatus. The sort gate was single viable CD3+CD4+CD8-CD45RO+ cells for memory CD4+ T cells. Here immunoSEQ multiplex PCR was the method, and the copy in TCRdb shows in-frame clones only, minus some. The sample carries about 56,000 clones, 82% recorded once. Comments on this clone: Its target is unknown.

Broader study findings: A US-trained random forest predicted CMV serostatus with median AUC approximately 0.9. The CMV-associated TCR signature appears largely within the CD4+ memory repertoire.

The CDR3 has 15 residues. V lost 2 bases to trimming and J lost 6 bases; unmatched junction nucleotides: 5. Germline CDR1 SGHVS, CDR2 FNYEAQ. Sequenced sample: memory CD4+ T cells from blood. V and J are TRBV7-6 and TRBJ2-2; TRBD1 matches at 8 bases. This TCR was recovered from an adult in good health and CMV-seronegative. DNA of the CDR3: TGTGCCAGCAGCTTACAGGGGGCACGAGCCGGGGAGCTGTTTTTT. The encoded protein is CASSLQGARAGELFF.